This T cell receptor beta chain was sequenced in a study of blood T cells in healthy people across ages. Broader study findings: Across samples, TCR beta diversity tracked strongly with naive T cell percentage.

Germline V gene lookup returns CDR1 SGHVS and CDR2 FNYEAQ. The CDR3 contains 20 residues. The V end lost 5 bases, the J end lost 2 bases, and 31 bases lay between the germline ends. This clonotype has a count of ten or more. Its target is not known. It was with a sample-barcoded 5' primer and a J-beta primer mix that a second PCR of about 7 to 12 cycles was run. Using its own MiXCR run on the 5' RACE reads, TCRdb lists one record per CDR3 protein. The profile shows 850,000 to 1,000,000 distinct CDR3 sequences, under 50% of them singletons. This TCR derives from a man aged 30 to 45 in good health. The sequencing sample was made of blood. This chain links TRBV7-6 with TRBJ2-7, with D tentatively TRBD2 (7 bases). The CDR3 nucleotides are TGTGCCAGCAGCCATGGGGGGGTCAGGGGCCCACTAGCGACTACCTACGAGCAGTACTTC. Protein: CASSHGGVRGPLATTYEQYF.